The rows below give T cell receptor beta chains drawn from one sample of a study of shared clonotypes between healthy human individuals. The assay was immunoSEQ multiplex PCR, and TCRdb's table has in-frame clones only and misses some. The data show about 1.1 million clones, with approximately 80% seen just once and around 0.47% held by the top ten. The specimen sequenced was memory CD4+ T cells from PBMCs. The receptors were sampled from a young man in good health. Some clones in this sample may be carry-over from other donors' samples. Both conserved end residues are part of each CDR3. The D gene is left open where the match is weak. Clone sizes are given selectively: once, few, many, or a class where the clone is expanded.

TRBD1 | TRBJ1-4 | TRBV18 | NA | TGTGCCAGCTCAGCGGGACAGGGAGATGAAAAACTGTTTTTT | CASSAGQGDEKLFF
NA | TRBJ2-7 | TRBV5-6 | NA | TGTGCCAGCAGCCAGGGGAGACAGACCTACGAGCAGTACTTC | CASSQGRQTYEQYF
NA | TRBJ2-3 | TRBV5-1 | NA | TGCGCCACTTCGAGCGCCGTTTTCACAGATACGCAGTATTTT | CATSSAVFTDTQYF
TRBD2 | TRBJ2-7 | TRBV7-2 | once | TGTGCCAGCAGCTTAGCGCTAAGACTAGCGGGAGTCTCCGAGCAGTACTTC | CASSLALRLAGVSEQYF
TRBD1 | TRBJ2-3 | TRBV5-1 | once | TGCGCCAGCAGCCTCGGACAGGGGAGTGGAGATACGCAGTATTTT | CASSLGQGSGDTQYF
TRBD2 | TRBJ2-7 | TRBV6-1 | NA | TGTGCCAGCAGTGAAGGGGCCGGGGGGGCGAGGGACGAGCAGTACTTC | CASSEGAGGARDEQYF
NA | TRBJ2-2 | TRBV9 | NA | TGTGCCAGCAGCCCCCTTCCCCGTTTAGAGGGAGCCGGGGAGCTGTTTTTT | CASSPLPRLEGAGELFF
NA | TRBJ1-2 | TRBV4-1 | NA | TGCGCCAGCAGCCAAGGGGGAAAGGGTGGAAACTATGGCTACACCTTC | CASSQGGKGGNYGYTF
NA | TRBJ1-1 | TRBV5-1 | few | TGCGCCAGCTCAACGCGGGCGGCGAACACTGAAGCTTTCTTT | CASSTRAANTEAFF
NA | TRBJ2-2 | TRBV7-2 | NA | TGTGCCAGCAGCTTGCGGGGTACCGGGGAGCTGTTTTTT | CASSLRGTGELFF
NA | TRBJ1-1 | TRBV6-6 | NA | TGTGCCAGCAGTTACTCGATGCGTGGCACTGAAGCTTTCTTT | CASSYSMRGTEAFF
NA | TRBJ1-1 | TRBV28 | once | TGTGCCAGCAGTTTCCGAAGAACCATGAACACTGAAGCTTTCTTT | CASSFRRTMNTEAFF
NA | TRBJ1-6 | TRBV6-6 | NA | TGTGCCAGCAGTTACTCGATACAGCCCTCCTCACCCCTCCACTTT | CASSYSIQPSSPLHF
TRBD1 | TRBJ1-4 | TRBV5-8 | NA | TGTGCCAGCACAGCATACAGGGGTTTCGCATTAGATGAAAAACTGTTTTTT | CASTAYRGFALDEKLFF
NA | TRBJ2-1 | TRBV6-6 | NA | TGTGCCAGCAGTCCCCGTAAGGGGGGTTACAATGAGCAGTTCTTC | CASSPRKGGYNEQFF
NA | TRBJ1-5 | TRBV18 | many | TGTGCCAGCTCACCTTCCTGGTCGGGGGGCAGAGATCAGCCCCAGCATTTT | CASSPSWSGGRDQPQHF
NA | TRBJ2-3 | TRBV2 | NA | TGTGCCAGCAGTCCCACGCAGTATTTT | CASSPTQYF
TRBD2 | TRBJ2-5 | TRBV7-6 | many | TGTGCCAGCAGCTGGGGGACTAGCGGGCAACAAGAGACCCAGTACTTC | CASSWGTSGQQETQYF
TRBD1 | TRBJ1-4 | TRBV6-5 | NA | TGTGCCAGCAGTTACTCGAATCAGGGGGCGGTTGAAAAACTGTTTTTT | CASSYSNQGAVEKLFF
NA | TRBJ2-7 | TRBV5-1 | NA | TGCGCCAGCAGCAAAGGACGGGACTACGAGCAGTACTTC | CASSKGRDYEQYF
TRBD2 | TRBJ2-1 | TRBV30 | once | TGTGCCTGGAGCCCGCGGCGGGGGATCGGGTTCTTC | CAWSPRRGIGFF
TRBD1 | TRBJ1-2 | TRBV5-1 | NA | TGCGCCAGCACGTCGGGACAGGGCGGCTATGGCTACACCTTC | CASTSGQGGYGYTF
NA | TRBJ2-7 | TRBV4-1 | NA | TGCGCCAGCAGCCAAAATGATTCACCGACGAACTACGAGCAGTACTTC | CASSQNDSPTNYEQYF
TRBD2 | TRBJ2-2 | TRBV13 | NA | TGTGCCAGCAGCACCGGACTAGCGGGAGTAGGCACCGGGGAGCTGTTTTTT | CASSTGLAGVGTGELFF
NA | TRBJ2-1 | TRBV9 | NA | TGTGCCAGCAGCGTAGACCCCATCGGGAATGAGCAGTTCTTC | CASSVDPIGNEQFF
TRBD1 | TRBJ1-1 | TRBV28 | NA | TGTGCCAGCAGTACTAGCCGACAGGGGGGCACTGAAGCTTTCTTT | CASSTSRQGGTEAFF
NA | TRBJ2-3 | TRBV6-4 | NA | TGTGCCAGCAGTGAAGGAGACTTCACAGATACGCAGTATTTT | CASSEGDFTDTQYF
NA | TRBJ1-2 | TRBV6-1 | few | TGTGCCAGCAGCGCACAGGGAGGGGATGGCTACACCTTC | CASSAQGGDGYTF